These 5 T cell receptor beta chains were all obtained from the same sample, sequenced in a study of blood T cells in healthy people across ages. The authors ran a second PCR of 7 to 11 cycles using a sample-barcoded 5' primer and a J-beta primer mix. In TCRdb, the 5' RACE reads were re-called with MiXCR into one record per CDR3 protein. The sample lists 1.5 million to 1.9 million distinct CDR3 sequences, approximately 43% occurring once. The sequencing sample was made of blood. The origin of the receptors is a woman between 18 and 30 years old in good health.

The rearrangement uses TRBV7-8 and TRBJ2-4; TRBD1 might be the D (5 bases). The J call may be faulty, since TRBJ2-7 better matches the DNA end. This CDR3 is built from 13 residues. Germline V gene lookup returns CDR1 SGHVS and CDR2 FQNEAQ. CDR3 coding DNA: TGTGCCAGCAGTTTTCAGGGATCAAACGAGCAGTACTTC. Its protein product is CASSFQGSNEQYF.

The chain links TRBV12-3 or TRBV12-4 to TRBJ1-4; TRBD1 matches at 7 bases. The CDR3 has 14 residues. The J segment lost 5 bases and the V segment lost 7 bases, leaving 7 bases of the junction unmatched. CDR3 sequence reads: CASKETGLNEKLFF. As DNA, the CDR3 is TGTGCCAGCAAAGAGACAGGGCTAAATGAAAAACTGTTTTTT.

The chain employs TRBV7-2 and TRBJ1-2; 10 positions agree with TRBD1. Germline V CDR1 and CDR2: SGHTA, FQGNSA. The trim removed 5 bases at V and 0 bases at J, leaving 9 bases unmatched. The CDR3 has 17 amino acids. The CDR3 here is CASSPSTGGVANYGYTF. In DNA form, the CDR3 reads TGTGCCAGCAGCCCCTCGACAGGGGGCGTAGCTAACTATGGCTACACCTTC.

The rearrangement uses TRBV4-2 and TRBJ2-7; a possible D gene is TRBD2 (6 bases). The germline gives CDR1 LGHNA, CDR2 YNFKEQ. This CDR3 has 13 amino acids. Trimming took 1 base from V and 5 from J, leaving 9 bases between them. CDR3 loop: CASSQVTGDEQYF. CDR3 sequence (DNA): TGTGCCAGCAGCCAAGTTACGGGAGACGAGCAGTACTTC.

The chain is built from TRBV20-1 and TRBJ1-6; 8 positions agree with TRBD1. The germline CDR1 and CDR2 sequences are DFQATT and SNEGSKA (reference sequence). The CDR3 length is 13 residues. The J segment lost 7 bases and the V segment lost 7 bases, leaving 6 bases of the junction unmatched. CDR3 DNA: TGCAGTGTGGCGACAGGGGCGAATTCACCCCTCCACTTT. This gives the protein CSVATGANSPLHF.